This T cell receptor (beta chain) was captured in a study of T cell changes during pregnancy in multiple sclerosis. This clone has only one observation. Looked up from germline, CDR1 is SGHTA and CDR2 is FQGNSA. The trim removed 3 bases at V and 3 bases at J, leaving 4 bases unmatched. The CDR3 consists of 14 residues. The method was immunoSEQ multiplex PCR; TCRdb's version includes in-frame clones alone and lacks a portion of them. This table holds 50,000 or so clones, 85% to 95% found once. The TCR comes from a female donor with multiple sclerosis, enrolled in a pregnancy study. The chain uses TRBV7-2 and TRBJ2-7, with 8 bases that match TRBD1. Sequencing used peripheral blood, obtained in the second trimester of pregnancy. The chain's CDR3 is CASSFYGQGYEQYF. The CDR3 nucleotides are TGTGCCAGCAGCTTTTACGGACAGGGCTACGAGCAGTACTTC.